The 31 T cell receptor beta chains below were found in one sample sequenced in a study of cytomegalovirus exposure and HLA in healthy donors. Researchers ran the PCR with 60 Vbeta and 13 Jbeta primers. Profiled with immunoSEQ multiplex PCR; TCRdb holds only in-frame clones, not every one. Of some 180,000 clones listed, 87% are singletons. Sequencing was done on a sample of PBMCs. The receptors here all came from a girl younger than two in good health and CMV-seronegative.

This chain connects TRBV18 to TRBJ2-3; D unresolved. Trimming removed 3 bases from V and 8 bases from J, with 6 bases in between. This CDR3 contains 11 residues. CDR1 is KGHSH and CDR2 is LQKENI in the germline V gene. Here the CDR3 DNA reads TGTGCCAGCTCACCCCCCGGTACGCAGTATTTT. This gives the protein CASSPPGTQYF.

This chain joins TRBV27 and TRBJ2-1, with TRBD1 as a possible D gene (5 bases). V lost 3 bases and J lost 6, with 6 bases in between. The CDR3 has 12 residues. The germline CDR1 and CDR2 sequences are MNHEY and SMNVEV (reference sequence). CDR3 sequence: CASSFRGNEQFF. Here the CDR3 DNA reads TGTGCCAGCAGTTTTAGGGGCAATGAGCAGTTCTTC.

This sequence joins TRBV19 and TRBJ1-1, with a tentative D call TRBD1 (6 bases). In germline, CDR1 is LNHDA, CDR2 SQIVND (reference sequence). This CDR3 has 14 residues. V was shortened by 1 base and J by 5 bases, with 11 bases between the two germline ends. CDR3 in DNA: TGTGCCAGTAGTATAGCGGGGGGCCAAACTGAAGCTTTCTTT. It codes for CASSIAGGQTEAFF.

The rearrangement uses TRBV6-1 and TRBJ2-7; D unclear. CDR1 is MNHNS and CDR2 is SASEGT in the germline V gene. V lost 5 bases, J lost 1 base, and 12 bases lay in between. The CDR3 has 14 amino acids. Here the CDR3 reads CASSFVPGSYEQYF. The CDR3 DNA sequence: TGTGCCAGCAGTTTCGTGCCAGGATCCTACGAGCAGTACTTC.

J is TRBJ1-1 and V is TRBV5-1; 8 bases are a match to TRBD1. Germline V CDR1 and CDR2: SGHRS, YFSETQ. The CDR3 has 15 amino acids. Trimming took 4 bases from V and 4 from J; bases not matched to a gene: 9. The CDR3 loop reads CASSSTTTGVTEAFF. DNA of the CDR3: TGCGCCAGCAGCAGTACGACGACAGGGGTCACTGAAGCTTTCTTT. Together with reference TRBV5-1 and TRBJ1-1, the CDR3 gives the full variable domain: KAGVTQTPRYLIKTRGQQVTLSCSPISGHRSVSWYQQTPGQGLQFLFEYFSETQRNKGNFPGRFSGRQFSNSRSEMNVSTLELGDSALYLCASSSTTTGVTEAFFGQGTRLTVV.

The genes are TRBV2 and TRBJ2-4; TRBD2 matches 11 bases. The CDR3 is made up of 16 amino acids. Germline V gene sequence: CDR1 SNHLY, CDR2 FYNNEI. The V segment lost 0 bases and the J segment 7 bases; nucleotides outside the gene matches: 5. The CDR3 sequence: CASSEASGRAMNIQYF. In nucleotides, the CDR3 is TGTGCCAGCAGTGAAGCTAGCGGGAGGGCCATGAACATTCAGTACTTC.

The CDR3 region is CASSLTPTGVGAFF. The CDR3 nucleotides read TGTGCCAGCAGCTTAACCCCCACGGGGGTTGGGGCTTTCTTT. The V call is TRBV7-2, the J call TRBJ1-1, with D possibly matching TRBD1 (5 bases). V was pared by 2 bases and J by 11 bases, with 18 bases between. Germline V gene sequence: CDR1 SGHTA, CDR2 FQGNSA. The CDR3 length is 14 residues.

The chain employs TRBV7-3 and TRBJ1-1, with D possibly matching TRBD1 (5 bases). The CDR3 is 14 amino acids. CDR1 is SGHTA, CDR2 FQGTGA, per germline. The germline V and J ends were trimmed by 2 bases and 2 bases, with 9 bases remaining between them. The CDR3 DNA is TGTGCCAGCAGCTTACAGGGTTCAAACACTGAAGCTTTCTTT. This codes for CASSLQGSNTEAFF.

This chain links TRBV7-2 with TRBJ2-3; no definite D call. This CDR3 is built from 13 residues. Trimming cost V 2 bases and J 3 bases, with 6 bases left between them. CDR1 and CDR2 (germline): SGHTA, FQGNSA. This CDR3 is CASSLMSTDTQYF. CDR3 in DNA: TGTGCCAGCAGCTTAATGAGTACAGATACGCAGTATTTT.

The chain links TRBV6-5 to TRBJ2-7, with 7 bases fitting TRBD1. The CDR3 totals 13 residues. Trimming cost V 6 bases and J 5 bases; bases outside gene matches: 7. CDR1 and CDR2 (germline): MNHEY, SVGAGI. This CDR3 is CASRGTGTDEQYF. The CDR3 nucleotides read TGTGCCAGCAGGGGTACCGGGACAGACGAGCAGTACTTC.

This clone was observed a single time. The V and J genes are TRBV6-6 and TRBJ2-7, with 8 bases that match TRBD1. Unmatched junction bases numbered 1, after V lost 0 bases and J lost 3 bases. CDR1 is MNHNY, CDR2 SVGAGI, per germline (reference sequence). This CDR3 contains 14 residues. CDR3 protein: CASSYSGQDYEQYF. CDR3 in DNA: TGTGCCAGCAGTTACTCGGGACAGGACTACGAGCAGTACTTC.

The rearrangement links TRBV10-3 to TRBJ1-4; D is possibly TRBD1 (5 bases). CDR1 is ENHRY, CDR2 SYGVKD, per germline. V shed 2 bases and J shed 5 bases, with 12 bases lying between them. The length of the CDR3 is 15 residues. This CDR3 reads CAISESRAGNEKLFF. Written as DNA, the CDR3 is TGTGCCATCAGTGAGAGTCGGGCAGGGAATGAAAAACTGTTTTTT.

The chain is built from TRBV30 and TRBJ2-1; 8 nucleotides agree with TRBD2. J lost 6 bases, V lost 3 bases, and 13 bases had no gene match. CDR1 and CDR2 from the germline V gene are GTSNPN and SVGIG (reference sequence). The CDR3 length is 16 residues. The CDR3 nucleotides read TGTGCCTGGAGGATAGCGGGGAGGGTACTAATCAATGAGCAGTTCTTC. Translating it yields CAWRIAGRVLINEQFF.

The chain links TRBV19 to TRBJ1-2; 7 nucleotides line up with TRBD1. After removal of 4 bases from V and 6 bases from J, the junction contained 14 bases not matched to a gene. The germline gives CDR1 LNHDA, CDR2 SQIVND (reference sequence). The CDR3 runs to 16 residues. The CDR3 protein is CASSRLTGIVVDGYTF. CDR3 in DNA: TGTGCCAGTAGTAGATTGACAGGGATCGTCGTGGATGGCTACACCTTC.

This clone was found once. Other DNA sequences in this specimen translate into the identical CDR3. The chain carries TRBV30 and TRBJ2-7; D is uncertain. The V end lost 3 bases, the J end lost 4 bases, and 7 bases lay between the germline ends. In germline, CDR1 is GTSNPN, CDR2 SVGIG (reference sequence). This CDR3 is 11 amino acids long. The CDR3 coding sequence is TGTGCCTGGAGCGCGAGTTACGAGCAGTACTTC. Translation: CAWSASYEQYF.

CDR3 in amino acids: CASSLTSGNTDTQYF. CDR3 DNA: TGTGCCAGCAGCTTAACTAGCGGAAACACAGATACGCAGTATTTT. The rearrangement joins TRBV5-6 to TRBJ2-3, with 8 positions matching TRBD2. With V trimmed by 2 bases and J by 2 bases, 4 bases remained unmatched. The CDR3 contains 15 residues. CDR1 and CDR2 from the germline V gene are SGHDT and YYEEEE.

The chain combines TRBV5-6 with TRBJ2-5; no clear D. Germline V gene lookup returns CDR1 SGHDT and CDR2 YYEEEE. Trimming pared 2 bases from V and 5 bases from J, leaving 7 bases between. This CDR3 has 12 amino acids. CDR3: CASSFSRETQYF. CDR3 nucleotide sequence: TGTGCCAGCAGCTTCTCCCGGGAGACCCAGTACTTC. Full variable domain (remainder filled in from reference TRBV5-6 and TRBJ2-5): DAGVTQSPTHLIKTRGQQVTLRCSPKSGHDTVSWYQQALGQGPQFIFQYYEEEERQRGNFPDRFSGHQFPNYSSELNVNALLLGDSALYLCASSFSRETQYFGPGTRLLVL.

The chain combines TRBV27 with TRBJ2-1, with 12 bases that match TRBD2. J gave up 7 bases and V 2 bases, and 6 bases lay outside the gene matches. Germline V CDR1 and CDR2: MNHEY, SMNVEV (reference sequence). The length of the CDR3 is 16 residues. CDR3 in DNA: TGTGCCAGCAGTTTACCACTAGCGGGAGGCCGGAATGAGCAGTTCTTC. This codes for CASSLPLAGGRNEQFF.

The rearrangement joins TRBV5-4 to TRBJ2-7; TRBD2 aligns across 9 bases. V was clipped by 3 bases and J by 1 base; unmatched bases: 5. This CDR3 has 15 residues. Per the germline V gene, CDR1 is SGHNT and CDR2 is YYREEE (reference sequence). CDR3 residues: CASSSLAGASYEQYF. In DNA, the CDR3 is TGTGCCAGCAGCTCGTTAGCGGGAGCATCCTACGAGCAGTACTTC.

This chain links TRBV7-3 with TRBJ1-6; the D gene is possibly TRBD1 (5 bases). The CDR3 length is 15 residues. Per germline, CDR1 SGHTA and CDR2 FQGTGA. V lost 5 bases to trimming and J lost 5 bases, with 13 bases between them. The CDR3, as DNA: TGTGCCAGCAGCCGTGGGGCAGAGAATAATTCACCCCTCCACTTT. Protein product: CASSRGAENNSPLHF.

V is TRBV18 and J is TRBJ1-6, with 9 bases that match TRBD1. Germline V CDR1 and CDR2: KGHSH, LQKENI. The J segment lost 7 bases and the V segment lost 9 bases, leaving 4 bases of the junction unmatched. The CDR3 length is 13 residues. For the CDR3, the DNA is TGTGCCAGTAGGGACAGGGTCAATTCACCCCTCCACTTT. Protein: CASRDRVNSPLHF.

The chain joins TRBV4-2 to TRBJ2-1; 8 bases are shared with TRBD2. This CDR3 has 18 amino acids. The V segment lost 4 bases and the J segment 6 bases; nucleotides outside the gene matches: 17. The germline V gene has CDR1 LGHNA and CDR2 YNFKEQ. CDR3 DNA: TGTGCCAGCAGCCGAAGTTTATGGCGGGAGGTATTTAGCAATGAGCAGTTCTTC. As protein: CASSRSLWREVFSNEQFF.

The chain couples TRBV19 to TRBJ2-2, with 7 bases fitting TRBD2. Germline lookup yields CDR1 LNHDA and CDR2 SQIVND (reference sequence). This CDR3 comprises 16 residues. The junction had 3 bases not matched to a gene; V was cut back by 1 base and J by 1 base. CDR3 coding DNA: TGTGCCAGTAGTATAGTATCGGGGGGGAACACCGGGGAGCTGTTTTTT. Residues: CASSIVSGGNTGELFF.

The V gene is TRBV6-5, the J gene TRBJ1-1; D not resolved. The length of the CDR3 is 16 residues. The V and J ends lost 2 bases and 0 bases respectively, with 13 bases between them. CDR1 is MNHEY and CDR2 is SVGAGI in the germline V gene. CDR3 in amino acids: CASSYSIFMLNTEAFF. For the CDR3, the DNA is TGTGCCAGCAGTTACAGCATTTTTATGCTGAACACTGAAGCTTTCTTT.

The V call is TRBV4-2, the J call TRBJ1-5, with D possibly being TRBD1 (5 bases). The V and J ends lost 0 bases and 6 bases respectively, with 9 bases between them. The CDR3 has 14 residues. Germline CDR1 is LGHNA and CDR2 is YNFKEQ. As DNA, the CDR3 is TGTGCCAGCAGCCAAGAGGGGGGTGCTCAGCCCCAGCATTTT. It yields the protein CASSQEGGAQPQHF.

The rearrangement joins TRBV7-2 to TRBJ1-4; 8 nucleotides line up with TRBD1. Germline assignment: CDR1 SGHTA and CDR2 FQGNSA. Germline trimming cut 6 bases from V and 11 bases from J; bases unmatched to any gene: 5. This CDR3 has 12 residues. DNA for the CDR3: TGTGCCAGCAGTAAGACAGGGGAGAAACTGTTTTTT. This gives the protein CASSKTGEKLFF. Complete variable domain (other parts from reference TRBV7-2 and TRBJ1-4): GAGVSQSPSNKVTEKGKDVELRCDPISGHTALYWYRQSLGQGLEFLIYFQGNSAPDKSGLPSDRFSAERTGGSVSTLTIQRTQQEDSAVYLCASSKTGEKLFFGSGTQLSVL.

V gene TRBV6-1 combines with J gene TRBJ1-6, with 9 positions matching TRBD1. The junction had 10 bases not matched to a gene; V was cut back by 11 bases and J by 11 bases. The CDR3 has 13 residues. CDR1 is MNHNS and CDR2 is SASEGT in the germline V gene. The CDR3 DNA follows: TGTGCCGGAACACAGGGGGCGCCGACACCCCTCCACTTT. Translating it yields CAGTQGAPTPLHF.

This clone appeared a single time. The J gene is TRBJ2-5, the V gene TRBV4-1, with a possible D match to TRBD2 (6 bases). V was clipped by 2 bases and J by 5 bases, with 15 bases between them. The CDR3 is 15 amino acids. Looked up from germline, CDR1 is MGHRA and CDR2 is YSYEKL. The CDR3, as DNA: TGCGCCAGCAGCCAACGGAGGGGAGGAGGGGAGACCCAGTACTTC. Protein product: CASSQRRGGGETQYF.

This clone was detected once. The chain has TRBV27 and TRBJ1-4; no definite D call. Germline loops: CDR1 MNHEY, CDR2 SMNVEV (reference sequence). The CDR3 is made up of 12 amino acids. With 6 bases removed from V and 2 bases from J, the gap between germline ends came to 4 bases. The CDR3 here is CASRATNEKLFF. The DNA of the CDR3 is TGTGCCAGCAGAGCCACTAATGAAAAACTGTTTTTT.

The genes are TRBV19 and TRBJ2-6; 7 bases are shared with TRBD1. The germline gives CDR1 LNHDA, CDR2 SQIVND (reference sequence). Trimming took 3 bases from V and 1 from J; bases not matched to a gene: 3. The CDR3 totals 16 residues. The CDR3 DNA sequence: TGTGCCAGTAGTATCAACAGGGGATCTGGGGCCAACGTCCTGACTTTC. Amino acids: CASSINRGSGANVLTF. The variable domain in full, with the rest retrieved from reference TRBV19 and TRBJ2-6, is DGGITQSPKYLFRKEGQNVTLSCEQNLNHDAMYWYRQDPGQGLRLIYYSQIVNDFQKGDIAEGYSVSREKKESFPLTVTSAQKNPTAFYLCASSINRGSGANVLTFGAGSRLTVL.

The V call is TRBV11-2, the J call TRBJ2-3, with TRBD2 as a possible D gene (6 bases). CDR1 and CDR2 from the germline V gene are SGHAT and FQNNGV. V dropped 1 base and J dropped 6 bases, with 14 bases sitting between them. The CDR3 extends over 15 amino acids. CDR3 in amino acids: CASSLATTRSDTQYF. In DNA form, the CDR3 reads TGTGCCAGCAGCTTAGCCACGACTAGATCGGATACGCAGTATTTT.